This passage covers 20 T cell receptor beta chains from one sample sequenced in a study of blood T cells in healthy people across ages. The use of a sample-barcoded 5' primer and a J-beta primer mix characterized a second PCR of 7 to 11 cycles. TCRdb reprocessed the 5' RACE reads with MiXCR, giving one entry per CDR3 protein. The data show more than 650,000 distinct CDR3 sequences, with about 20% seen just once and approximately 20% held by the top ten. Sequenced sample: blood. These TCRs come from a man between 65 and 85 years old in good health.

The gene calls are TRBV27 and TRBJ2-7; D is unresolved. The CDR3 sequence is 12 residues long. V shed 8 bases and J shed 0 bases, with 8 bases lying between them. Looked up from germline, CDR1 is MNHEY and CDR2 is SMNVEV (reference sequence). This CDR3 is CASLSSSYEQYF. In DNA form, the CDR3 reads TGTGCCAGCCTATCTAGCTCCTACGAGCAGTACTTC.

The rearrangement joins TRBV10-3 to TRBJ2-1, with 7 bases aligning to TRBD1. The CDR3 sequence is 13 residues long. Trimming took 8 bases from V and 6 from J; bases not matched to a gene: 7. Germline loops: CDR1 ENHRY, CDR2 SYGVKD. Written as DNA, the CDR3 is TGTGCCATCTCAGACAGGGTCATCAATGAGCAGTTCTTC. Amino acid sequence: CAISDRVINEQFF.

This clonotype has only a few counts. Here the CDR3 reads CASSSTGGGLAKNIQYF. DNA of the CDR3: TGTGCCAGCAGCTCCACTGGCGGAGGCCTAGCCAAAAACATTCAGTACTTC. The chain uses TRBV11-2 and TRBJ2-4; perhaps TRBD2 as D (5 bases). With 4 bases removed from V and 0 bases from J, the gap between germline ends came to 16 bases. CDR1 and CDR2 (germline): SGHAT, FQNNGV. CDR3 length equals 17 residues.

The rearrangement links TRBV12-3 or TRBV12-4 to TRBJ2-1, with 11 bases that match TRBD2. The J call is uncertain, as TRBJ2-7 better fits the DNA end. CDR3 length equals 14 residues. In DNA, the CDR3 is TGTGCCAGCAGGATAGCGGGGGGGCCTTACGAGCAGTACTTC. It codes for CASRIAGGPYEQYF.

This clonotype was counted only a few times. No DNA is shown, since the ends of the CDR3 on it are uncertain; the CDR3 is the one TCRdb lists. The rearrangement joins TRBV12-3 or TRBV12-4 to TRBJ1-4; TRBD1 is the table's D call and was not checked against the DNA. The CDR3 comprises 15 residues, both ends counted. CDR3 sequence: CASSNFGGSVKNCFF.

The gene calls are TRBV18 and TRBJ2-3; D might be TRBD1 (5 bases). The ends were cut back, 2 bases at V and 0 bases at J, with 9 bases in the middle. Germline V gene data show CDR1 as KGHSH and CDR2 as LQKENI. The length of the CDR3 is 15 residues. CDR3 nucleotides: TGTGCCAGCTCACCAATCACAGGAAGCACAGATACGCAGTATTTT. It translates to CASSPITGSTDTQYF.

J is TRBJ2-4 and V is TRBV5-6; tentative D call: TRBD2 (6 bases). The CDR3 has 15 residues. The germline V gene has CDR1 SGHDT and CDR2 YYEEEE. Trimming removed 4 bases at V and 6 bases at J, with 17 bases between. The CDR3 nucleotides are TGTGCCAGCAGCCCCGTTGGGGGGTCGGGAAACATTCAGTACTTC. Translation: CASSPVGGSGNIQYF.

Only a few counts were recorded for this clonotype. This chain uses TRBV6-5 with TRBJ2-3, with TRBD2 identical over 9 bases. The CDR3 is made up of 15 amino acids. Germline CDR1 reads MNHEY; CDR2 reads SVGAGI. The junction had 11 bases not matched to a gene; V was cut back by 7 bases and J by 6 bases. This chain's CDR3 is CASTGSGGRYDTQYF. The CDR3 region has the DNA TGTGCCAGCACCGGGAGCGGGGGGAGGTATGATACGCAGTATTTT.

The sample holds many counts of this clonotype. Compared with germline, one end of the junction differs, possibly owing to a read error. The J gene is TRBJ2-3, the V gene TRBV5-1; a possible D gene is TRBD2 (5 bases). Per germline, CDR1 SGHRS and CDR2 YFSETQ. This CDR3 contains 13 residues. DNA for the CDR3: TGTGCCAGCAGCTTAGTCGGGGCAGATACGCAGTATTTT. Residues: CASSLVGADTQYF.

The chain carries TRBV20-1 and TRBJ2-1; TRBD2 matches 8 bases. The CDR3 covers 14 residues. J gave up 5 bases and V 6 bases, and 9 bases lay outside the gene matches. Germline V lookup: CDR1 DFQATT, CDR2 SNEGSKA (reference sequence). This CDR3 is CSAPGRRGDNEQFF. The CDR3 nucleotides read TGCAGTGCCCCCGGTCGGCGGGGGGACAATGAGCAGTTCTTC.

The chain recombines TRBV6-1 with TRBJ2-5, with D possibly TRBD2 on 5 matching bases. There are 14 residues in the CDR3. Germline V lookup: CDR1 MNHNS, CDR2 SASEGT. Trimming removed 1 base from V and 3 bases from J, with 9 bases in between. In DNA, the CDR3 is TGTGCCAGCAGTGAAGGAGGGAACAAAGAGACCCAGTACTTC. Translation gives CASSEGGNKETQYF.

This clonotype was seen only a few times. The J gene is TRBJ1-2, the V gene TRBV12-3 or TRBV12-4; 9 nucleotides match TRBD1. The trim removed 6 bases at V and 6 bases at J, leaving 17 bases unmatched. The CDR3 consists of 17 residues. The CDR3 bases are TGTGCCAGCAGCTCGGCCGGGACAGGGATACTTTTTAATGGCTACACCTTC. Protein sequence: CASSSAGTGILFNGYTF.

This chain uses TRBV9 with TRBJ1-2; 7 bases are shared with TRBD1. J was trimmed by 0 bases and V by 2 bases; bases with no gene match: 1. The CDR3 spans 14 residues. Germline V gene sequence: CDR1 SGDLS, CDR2 YYNGEE. CDR3 DNA sequence: TGTGCCAGCAGCGTTGGGACAGCTAACTATGGCTACACCTTC. It specifies CASSVGTANYGYTF.

The rearrangement joins TRBV5-1 to TRBJ2-5; 16 bases match TRBD2. The trim removed 4 bases at V and 4 bases at J, leaving 4 bases unmatched. This CDR3 is 16 amino acids long. CDR1 is SGHRS, CDR2 YFSETQ, per germline. CDR3 in amino acids: CASSLGLAGGVETQYF. The CDR3 bases are TGCGCCAGCAGCCTGGGACTAGCGGGAGGGGTAGAGACCCAGTACTTC.

Worth noting for this clonotype: The junction and the germline gene differ at one end; a read error may be behind it. The chain is built from TRBV20-1 and TRBJ1-2, with 7 bases fitting TRBD1. Germline CDR1 is DFQATT and CDR2 is SNEGSKA (reference sequence). This CDR3 has 14 residues. The CDR3 reads CSGRHGTANYDYTF. CDR3 bases: TGCAGTGGCCGTCACGGGACAGCTAACTATGACTACACCTTC.

This clonotype was recorded a few times. CDR3 DNA sequence: TGCGCCAGCAGCTTGGTTGGGGCGCGAGATACGCAGTATTTT. Residues: CASSLVGARDTQYF. The chain links TRBV5-1 to TRBJ2-3, with D tentatively TRBD1 (5 bases). The V and J ends lost 0 bases and 5 bases respectively, with 10 bases between them. Germline assignment: CDR1 SGHRS and CDR2 YFSETQ. There are 14 residues in the CDR3.

This clonotype has a handful of counts. J is TRBJ1-4 and V is TRBV29-1; a weak D match, TRBD1 (5 bases). Germline CDR1 reads SQVTM; CDR2 reads ANQGSEA. The CDR3 has 14 residues. The V end lost 5 bases, the J end lost 7 bases, and 17 bases lay between the germline ends. CDR3 sequence (DNA): TGCAGCGTTCAACTGGGACGGACCCTTGAAAAACTGTTTTTT. Its translation is CSVQLGRTLEKLFF. The whole variable domain, remainder taken from reference TRBV29-1 and TRBJ1-4, is SAVISQKPSRDICQRGTSLTIQCQVDSQVTMMFWYRQQPGQSLTLIATANQGSEATYESGFVIDKFPISRPNLTFSTLTVSNMSPEDSSIYLCSVQLGRTLEKLFFGSGTQLSVL.

This rearrangement joins TRBV9 to TRBJ1-2, with D hard to call. Trimming left V 0 bases short and J 4 bases short, with 7 bases between. The CDR3 spans 13 residues. The V gene's germline CDR1 is SGDLS and CDR2 YYNGEE. For the CDR3, the DNA is TGTGCCAGCAGCGTAGGAACCACCTATGGCTACACCTTC. This sequence encodes CASSVGTTYGYTF.

The V call is TRBV29-1, the J call TRBJ1-1; D is unclear. Trimming shortened V by 7 bases and J by 5 bases, and 14 bases separated the two germline ends. The CDR3 spans 12 residues. Per the germline V gene, CDR1 is SQVTM and CDR2 is ANQGSEA. The CDR3 DNA follows: TGCAGCGCTAAAGGACGGAGGACTGAAGCTTTCTTT. This sequence encodes CSAKGRRTEAFF.

This sequence joins TRBV10-3 and TRBJ1-1; the match to TRBD1 covers 9 bases. The CDR3 totals 14 residues. CDR1 and CDR2 from the germline V gene are ENHRY and SYGVKD. V was pared by 6 bases and J by 6 bases, with 8 bases of the junction left unmatched. CDR3 DNA sequence: TGTGCCATCAGCGGGGACAGGGTGAAGGCTGAAGCTTTCTTT. Translation: CAISGDRVKAEAFF.